The T cell receptor (beta chain) described here comes from a study of blood T cell repertoires in COVID-19. Study-level information: Collection of acute and convalescent COVID-19 samples took place in the United States, Italy and Spain. Nucleic acid was either cDNA or gDNA, and it came from T cells, B-cell-depleted T cells, or PBMCs.

There are 18 residues in the CDR3. Germline values: CDR1 MGHDK, CDR2 SYGVNS. V lost 3 bases and J lost 0; bases outside the gene matches: 7. Here immunoSEQ multiplex PCR was the method, and the copy in TCRdb shows in-frame clones only, minus some. The table includes 80,000 or so clones, around three quarters detected once. The receptor was isolated from a man aged 45-60 years with active or convalescent COVID-19. Sequencing input: peripheral blood. The chain uses TRBV25-1 and TRBJ2-7, with TRBD2 matching 14 bases. The CDR3 nucleotides read TGTGCCAGCAGTGATTGGGGACTAGCGGGGGCCAGCTCCTACGAGCAGTACTTC. This encodes CASSDWGLAGASSYEQYF.